This TCR beta chain derives from a study of cytomegalovirus exposure and HLA in healthy donors. Study context: Within the Caucasian-associated ancestry cluster were roughly 79% of the approximately 400 genotyped donors. Broader study findings: CMV serostatus was the sole immune exposure information available. Three CMV-associated chains proved CMV antigen-specific in vitro.

In the PCR, 60 Vbeta and 13 Jbeta primers were used. Repertoires were generated with immunoSEQ multiplex PCR, while TCRdb's copy carries only in-frame clones and drops some. This sample has 170,000 or so clones, with 65% to 85% found just once. As to this clone: What it binds is unknown.

There are 13 residues in the CDR3. Germline V gene data show CDR1 as GTSNPN and CDR2 as SVGIG (reference sequence). V lost 8 bases and J lost 4; bases outside the gene matches: 6. The source of this sequence is a woman aged 50 to 65 in good health and CMV-seropositive. This chain uses TRBV30 with TRBJ1-3; 9 bases are a match to TRBD1. The sequenced material came from PBMCs. This chain's CDR3 is CAGDRESGNTIYF. Here the CDR3 DNA reads TGTGCCGGGGACAGGGAGTCCGGAAACACCATATATTTT. Filled out from reference TRBV30 and TRBJ1-3, the complete variable domain reads SQTIHQWPATLVQPVGSPLSLECTVEGTSNPNLYWYRQAAGRGLQLLFYSVGIGQISSEVPQNLSASRPQDRQFILSSKKLLLSDSGFYLCAGDRESGNTIYFGEGSWLTVV.